Listed below are T cell receptor beta chains from one sample, sequenced in a study of T cells in localized non-small cell lung cancer. Method: immunoSEQ multiplex PCR; TCRdb's copy keeps in-frame clones and lacks some. The data show about 74,000 clones, 70% to 85% seen once. The sample was peripheral blood, taken before any cancer treatment. The receptors were gathered from a female donor of 60 years or more with stage I lung adenocarcinoma. Both conserved end residues are part of each CDR3. D genes are given only for firm matches. Not every row has a clone size; where given, it reads once, few, many or a size class.

CDR3 DNA | CDR3 protein | D gene | CDR3 length | clone size | J gene | V gene
TGTGCCAGCAGTCAGGGGCCTGTCTCTGGAAACACCATATATTTT | CASSQGPVSGNTIYF | . | 15 | once | TRBJ1-3 | TRBV6-1
TGTGCTAGCAGCCCAGGCCCCATCGAGACCCAGTACTTC | CASSPGPIETQYF | . | 13 | . | TRBJ2-5 | TRBV7-7
TGTGCCAGCAGTGAAGGAACAGCCAGCAATCAGCCCCAGCATTTT | CASSEGTASNQPQHF | . | 15 | . | TRBJ1-5 | TRBV6-1
TGTGCCAGCAGTTTACTCGAAGCAGGGTCCAAAAACATTCAGTACTTC | CASSLLEAGSKNIQYF | . | 16 | . | TRBJ2-4 | TRBV28
TGTGCCAGCAGCGAAGACAGAATTCCCGGCTACGAGCAGTACTTC | CASSEDRIPGYEQYF | . | 15 | once | TRBJ2-7 | TRBV7-8
TGTGCCAGCCAGGAGAGCTCCTACAATGAGCAGTTCTTC | CASQESSYNEQFF | . | 13 | once | TRBJ2-1 | TRBV6-1
TGTGCCAGTAGTCCGAGGGGTTCTGGGGCCAACGTCCTGACTTTC | CASSPRGSGANVLTF | . | 15 | once | TRBJ2-6 | TRBV19
TGCGCCAGCAGCTTTGGACAGGGGGCGACCACCGGGGAGCTGTTTTTT | CASSFGQGATTGELFF | TRBD1 | 16 | once | TRBJ2-2 | TRBV5-1
TGTGCCAGTAGTATTACTAGCGGGGCCACAGATACGCAGTATTTT | CASSITSGATDTQYF | TRBD2 | 15 | . | TRBJ2-3 | TRBV19
TGTGCCAGCAGTGAACAGGGGCCCCACAATGAGCAGTTCTTC | CASSEQGPHNEQFF | . | 14 | . | TRBJ2-1 | TRBV2
TGTGCCGGTAAAAAGGACACTGAAGCTTTCTTT | CAGKKDTEAFF | . | 11 | . | TRBJ1-1 | TRBV28
TGTGCCAGCAGGATCAGGATCAATCAGCCCCAGCATTTT | CASRIRINQPQHF | . | 13 | . | TRBJ1-5 | TRBV6-5
TGTGCCAGCAGCCAACCCCGCGGAGGGGCCTCCGTTAATGAAAAACTGTTTTTT | CASSQPRGGASVNEKLFF | . | 18 | . | TRBJ1-4 | TRBV7-9
TGTGCCAGCTCCCCTACATGGGAGCAGGCCGGGGAGCTGTTTTTT | CASSPTWEQAGELFF | . | 15 | . | TRBJ2-2 | TRBV18
TGTGCCAGCAGCCGGGACAGGGTAAACTACGAGCAGTACTTC | CASSRDRVNYEQYF | TRBD1 | 14 | . | TRBJ2-7 | TRBV6-1
TGTGCCACCAGCAAGGGGACAGCCAGCTCCTACGAGCAGTACTTC | CATSKGTASSYEQYF | TRBD1 | 15 | . | TRBJ2-7 | TRBV15
TGTGCCAGCAGCTTAGGGACTGTAAACTATGGCTACACCTTC | CASSLGTVNYGYTF | . | 14 | . | TRBJ1-2 | TRBV11-3
TGTGCCAGCCGCCTCAACACCGGGGAGCTGTTTTTT | CASRLNTGELFF | . | 12 | . | TRBJ2-2 | TRBV7-2
TGTGCCAGCAGCTTACGGGAGGACTACGAGCAGTACTTC | CASSLREDYEQYF | TRBD2 | 13 | . | TRBJ2-7 | TRBV7-6
TGTGCCAGCAGCACGAGGACTAGGCCCCTCTACGAGCAGTACTTC | CASSTRTRPLYEQYF | TRBD2 | 15 | . | TRBJ2-7 | TRBV7-2
TGTGCCACCAGCCAGGGGGCGCGGGACATTCAGTACTTC | CATSQGARDIQYF | TRBD1 | 13 | . | TRBJ2-4 | TRBV15
TGTGCCAGCAGCTCACCCACGGGACAACCCTACGAGCAGTACTTC | CASSSPTGQPYEQYF | . | 15 | . | TRBJ2-7 | TRBV5-4
TGTGCCAGCAGTGAAGGGGCCCATTCGGGCGAGCAGTACTTC | CASSEGAHSGEQYF | . | 14 | . | TRBJ2-7 | TRBV2
TGTGCCAGCGGACTAGCGGGCTTCACAGATACGCAGTATTTT | CASGLAGFTDTQYF | TRBD2 | 14 | . | TRBJ2-3 | TRBV4-2
TGTGCCAGCAGTTTATCCCCCCGGTCAGATACGCAGTATTTT | CASSLSPRSDTQYF | . | 14 | . | TRBJ2-3 | TRBV28
TGTGCCAGCAGCTTAGAGGGCGTCAATGAGCAGTTCTTC | CASSLEGVNEQFF | . | 13 | once | TRBJ2-1 | TRBV7-2
TGTGCCAGTACCTTGGGCAGGGCCACTGAAGCTTTCTTT | CASTLGRATEAFF | . | 13 | . | TRBJ1-1 | TRBV19
TGTGCCAGCAGCTTGGAGGACAGGGCCGGCTACGAGCAGTACTTC | CASSLEDRAGYEQYF | TRBD1 | 15 | . | TRBJ2-7 | TRBV5-6
TGTGCCAGCAGCTCATGGGACTATGGCTACACCTTC | CASSSWDYGYTF | . | 12 | . | TRBJ1-2 | TRBV9
TGTGCCAGCAGTTACAAGGCGGCGGGAGGGCCCGGGGAGCTGTTTTTT | CASSYKAAGGPGELFF | TRBD2 | 16 | . | TRBJ2-2 | TRBV6-5
TGTGCCAGCAGTTTAACCCCCCCCAATGAGCAGTTCTTC | CASSLTPPNEQFF | . | 13 | . | TRBJ2-1 | TRBV27
TGTGCCAGCAGCCAGCCAGGAGGGAACAATGAGCAGTTCTTC | CASSQPGGNNEQFF | . | 14 | . | TRBJ2-1 | TRBV7-6
TGTGCCAGCAGCGTGAGGGGGGGACTTGAAGCTTTCTTT | CASSVRGGLEAFF | . | 13 | . | TRBJ1-1 | TRBV9
TGTGCCAGCAGTTTACGTGACAGGGTGCAAGAGACCCAGTACTTC | CASSLRDRVQETQYF | TRBD1 | 15 | . | TRBJ2-5 | TRBV27
TGTGCCAGTAGTATAGGGACGGTCGGGACCCAGTACTTC | CASSIGTVGTQYF | . | 13 | few | TRBJ2-5 | TRBV19
TGTGCCAGCAGCTTAATGGCGGGGCCTATAGAGACCCAGTACTTC | CASSLMAGPIETQYF | . | 15 | . | TRBJ2-5 | TRBV7-9